This TCR beta chain was observed in a study of circulating and synovial CD4+ cells in juvenile arthritis. Points from the study as a whole: Some such blood samples were as oligoclonal as synovium. Circulating pathogenic-like lymphocytes shared a substantially higher fraction of CDR3 sequences with synovium than bulk blood.

The CDR3 consists of 18 residues. Germline-derived CDR1 and CDR2 are SGHRS and YFSETQ. Trimming cost V 1 base and J 0 bases, with 17 bases left between them. TCRdb's table, derived via immunoSEQ multiplex PCR, lists solely in-frame clones and lacks some. The data hold 11,000 to 15,000 clones, with 65% to 85% observed a single time. Note on this clone: The antigen remains unidentified.

The receptor was derived from a human patient with juvenile idiopathic arthritis. Some clones in this sample may be carry-over from other donors' samples. Sequencing was performed on CD4+ T cells from synovial fluid. This rearrangement joins TRBV5-1 to TRBJ1-5; D remains ambiguous. DNA of the CDR3: TGCGCCAGCAGCTTGCGCCCAGCGACTGAATATAGCAATCAGCCCCAGCATTTT. Translating gives CASSLRPATEYSNQPQHF.